This is a list of T cell receptor beta chains from one sample in a study of human T cells and chemical hapten exposure. MiXCR, run by TCRdb on the RACE reads, gives a single entry per CDR3 protein. Here the sample spans tens of thousands of distinct CDR3 sequences, 9.5% to 15% being singletons. The sample was whole blood, taken in connection with sensitization to the hapten diphenylcyclopropenone (DPC). The receptor set was obtained from a woman aged 35 to 49 with alopecia areata. Some clones in this sample may be carry-over from other donors' samples. CDR3s include the opening cysteine and the closing phenylalanine or tryptophan. D genes are given only for firm matches. Clone size is given for some rows only: seen once, a few or many times, or a class if the clone is expanded.

J gene: TRBJ1-6
D gene: NA
V gene: TRBV4-1
clone size: NA
CDR3 DNA: TGCGCCAGCAGCCAAGGAGGGGGATCACCCCTCCACTTT
CDR3 protein: CASSQGGGSPLHF

J gene: TRBJ1-4
D gene: NA
V gene: TRBV20-1
clone size: many
CDR3 DNA: TGCAGTGCCCTCCGGGCCGGAGGGGAAAAACTGTTTTTT
CDR3 protein: CSALRAGGEKLFF

J gene: TRBJ2-3
D gene: NA
V gene: TRBV20-1
clone size: many
CDR3 DNA: TGCAGTGCTGCTGACCAACCCAGCACAGATACGCAGTATTTT
CDR3 protein: CSAADQPSTDTQYF

J gene: TRBJ2-3
D gene: TRBD1
V gene: TRBV19
clone size: many
CDR3 DNA: TGTGCCAGTAGTCTACAAGGACAGGGATACTTTACAGATACGCAGTATTTT
CDR3 protein: CASSLQGQGYFTDTQYF

J gene: TRBJ2-5
D gene: NA
V gene: TRBV29-1
clone size: NA
CDR3 DNA: TGCAGCGTTGACCTAAGACAGGGAGGTCAAGAGACCCAGTACTTC
CDR3 protein: CSVDLRQGGQETQYF

J gene: TRBJ2-7
D gene: TRBD2
V gene: TRBV20-1
clone size: many
CDR3 DNA: TGCAGTGCCTTGAAGCGGGAGCTCTACGAGCAGTACTTC
CDR3 protein: CSALKRELYEQYF

J gene: TRBJ2-7
D gene: TRBD2
V gene: TRBV4-1
clone size: many
CDR3 DNA: TGCGCCAGCAGCCGTACCGGGACTAGCACGTACGAGCAGTACTTC
CDR3 protein: CASSRTGTSTYEQYF

J gene: TRBJ2-3
D gene: NA
V gene: TRBV11-2
clone size: many
CDR3 DNA: TGTGCCAGCAGCTTAGATCGTATGGGTAACACAGATACGCAGTATTTT
CDR3 protein: CASSLDRMGNTDTQYF

J gene: TRBJ2-1
D gene: NA
V gene: TRBV11-1
clone size: NA
CDR3 DNA: TGTGCCAGCCGCGGGACAGAGGGGTTGAATGAGCAGTTCTTC
CDR3 protein: CASRGTEGLNEQFF

J gene: TRBJ2-7
D gene: NA
V gene: TRBV29-1
clone size: many
CDR3 DNA: TGCAGCGTGCGTCCGTATGGGGGAGCCGAGCAGTACTTC
CDR3 protein: CSVRPYGGAEQYF

J gene: TRBJ2-7
D gene: NA
V gene: TRBV18
clone size: many
CDR3 DNA: TGTGCCAGCTCACCCAGCCTCAGCTCCTACGAGCAGTACTTC
CDR3 protein: CASSPSLSSYEQYF

J gene: TRBJ1-6
D gene: TRBD1
V gene: TRBV2
clone size: NA
CDR3 DNA: TGTGCCAGCAGTGATAAGGGGACAGGGTCTTCACCCCTCCACTTT
CDR3 protein: CASSDKGTGSSPLHF

J gene: TRBJ2-3
D gene: TRBD2
V gene: TRBV10-2
clone size: few
CDR3 DNA: TGCGCCAGCAGTGTTGGACTAGCGAGGGCAGATACGCAGTATTTT
CDR3 protein: CASSVGLARADTQYF

J gene: TRBJ1-2
D gene: NA
V gene: TRBV20-1
clone size: many
CDR3 DNA: TGCAGTGCTAGATCCGCCGGGAGGGGCTACACCTTC
CDR3 protein: CSARSAGRGYTF

J gene: TRBJ2-3
D gene: NA
V gene: TRBV7-2
clone size: NA
CDR3 DNA: TGTGCCAGCAGCTTCGACATGACCTACACAGATACGCAGTATTTT
CDR3 protein: CASSFDMTYTDTQYF

J gene: TRBJ2-1
D gene: NA
V gene: TRBV28
clone size: few
CDR3 DNA: TGTGCCAGCGCATCCGGGACCTTCAATGAGCAGTTCTTC
CDR3 protein: CASASGTFNEQFF

J gene: TRBJ2-7
D gene: NA
V gene: TRBV10-3
clone size: many
CDR3 DNA: TGTGCCATCAGTACAAGTACCTACGAGCAGTACTTC
CDR3 protein: CAISTSTYEQYF

J gene: TRBJ1-1
D gene: NA
V gene: TRBV29-1
clone size: NA
CDR3 DNA: TGCAGCGGACACGGACACATGAACACTGAAGCTTTCTTT
CDR3 protein: CSGHGHMNTEAFF

J gene: TRBJ2-1
D gene: TRBD2
V gene: TRBV20-1
clone size: many
CDR3 DNA: TGCAGTGCTCGCATGGCCACACGAGCGGGAGATCCTCGCGAGTTCTTC
CDR3 protein: CSARMATRAGDPREFF

J gene: TRBJ2-7
D gene: TRBD1
V gene: TRBV2
clone size: many
CDR3 DNA: TGTGCCAGCAGTACAGGGGGGTCCTCCTACGAGCAGTACTTC
CDR3 protein: CASSTGGSSYEQYF

J gene: TRBJ2-2
D gene: NA
V gene: TRBV20-1
clone size: few
CDR3 DNA: TGCAGTGCTAGAGGGCCAGGAACGAACACCGGGGAGCTGTTTTTT
CDR3 protein: CSARGPGTNTGELFF

J gene: TRBJ2-4
D gene: NA
V gene: TRBV27
clone size: NA
CDR3 DNA: TGTGCCAGCAGTCCCCATTCAGGGTCCAGGGGAACGTGGAACATTCAGTACTTC
CDR3 protein: CASSPHSGSRGTWNIQYF

J gene: TRBJ1-1
D gene: NA
V gene: TRBV6-5
clone size: many
CDR3 DNA: TGTGCCAGCAGCCGACAGGCGGACACTGAAGCTTTCTTT
CDR3 protein: CASSRQADTEAFF

J gene: TRBJ2-1
D gene: NA
V gene: TRBV6-6
clone size: many
CDR3 DNA: TGTGCCAGCAGTTACTCGGGGGGGGCAAATGAGCAGTTCTTC
CDR3 protein: CASSYSGGANEQFF

J gene: TRBJ1-3
D gene: NA
V gene: TRBV10-3
clone size: NA
CDR3 DNA: TGTGCCATCAGACTGTCCTCTGGAAACACCATATATTTT
CDR3 protein: CAIRLSSGNTIYF

J gene: TRBJ2-1
D gene: TRBD2
V gene: TRBV12-3/TRBV12-4
clone size: many
CDR3 DNA: TGTGCCAGCAGCAGACTAGCGGGTCTGCGTGAGCAGTTCTTC
CDR3 protein: CASSRLAGLREQFF

J gene: TRBJ2-1
D gene: NA
V gene: TRBV7-9
clone size: few
CDR3 DNA: TGTGCCAGCAGCTTAGTAGGCGGGCGGAATGAGCAGTTCTTC
CDR3 protein: CASSLVGGRNEQFF

J gene: TRBJ2-2
D gene: NA
V gene: TRBV4-3
clone size: NA
CDR3 DNA: TGCGCCAGCAGCCAAGACCGGGTTGACACCGGGGAGCTGTTTTTT
CDR3 protein: CASSQDRVDTGELFF

J gene: TRBJ1-2
D gene: TRBD1
V gene: TRBV10-3
clone size: many
CDR3 DNA: TGTGCCATCCGGGGGGACAGGGTCGATGGCTACACCTTC
CDR3 protein: CAIRGDRVDGYTF

J gene: TRBJ2-4
D gene: NA
V gene: TRBV5-5
clone size: many
CDR3 DNA: TGTGCCAGCAGCCCTATAGTCGAGATAGCGGTTAGAGCCAAAAACATTCAGTACTTC
CDR3 protein: CASSPIVEIAVRAKNIQYF

J gene: TRBJ2-1
D gene: TRBD1
V gene: TRBV27
clone size: few
CDR3 DNA: TGTGCCAGCAGTCCGACAGGGTCAGGTAATGAGCAGTTCTTC
CDR3 protein: CASSPTGSGNEQFF

J gene: TRBJ2-1
D gene: TRBD1
V gene: TRBV11-2
clone size: many
CDR3 DNA: TGTGCCAGCAGCCTCCCTCGGACAGGGAGGTATGAGCAGTTCTTC
CDR3 protein: CASSLPRTGRYEQFF

J gene: TRBJ2-1
D gene: NA
V gene: TRBV29-1
clone size: NA
CDR3 DNA: TGCAGCGTGGGCGTGGGTAGCAGCTCCTACAATGAGCAGTTCTTC
CDR3 protein: CSVGVGSSSYNEQFF

J gene: TRBJ2-7
D gene: NA
V gene: TRBV7-9
clone size: many
CDR3 DNA: TGTGCCAGCAGCTTAGGGACAGCTTCCTACGAGCAGTACTTC
CDR3 protein: CASSLGTASYEQYF

J gene: TRBJ2-7
D gene: NA
V gene: TRBV10-3
clone size: NA
CDR3 DNA: TGTGCCATCAGTTCGGGTCCGGCGAACGAGCAGTACTTC
CDR3 protein: CAISSGPANEQYF

J gene: TRBJ2-7
D gene: NA
V gene: TRBV6-5
clone size: many
CDR3 DNA: TGTGCCAGCAGTTACTCGGGGAACTCCTACGAGCAGTACTTC
CDR3 protein: CASSYSGNSYEQYF

J gene: TRBJ2-1
D gene: NA
V gene: TRBV13
clone size: many
CDR3 DNA: TGTGCCAGCAGTCTAGCCAGGCCCTACAATGAGCAGTTCTTC
CDR3 protein: CASSLARPYNEQFF